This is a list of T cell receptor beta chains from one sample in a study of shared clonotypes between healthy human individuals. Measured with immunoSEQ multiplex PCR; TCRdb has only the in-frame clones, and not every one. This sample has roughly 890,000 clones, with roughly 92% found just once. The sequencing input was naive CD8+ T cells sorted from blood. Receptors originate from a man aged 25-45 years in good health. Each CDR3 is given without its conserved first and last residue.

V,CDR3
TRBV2,AMHPGASTDTQY
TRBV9,ASNAGVIINNEQF
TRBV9,ASSITGLPDTGELF
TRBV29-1,SVVGLLAAVYNEQF
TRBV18,ASSPPPGQDLSTDTQY
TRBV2,ASTRLEEDEQY
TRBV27,ASCSIPLYPTEAF
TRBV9,ASGRGGTAGNEQY
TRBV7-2,ASSLALTGRGGHV
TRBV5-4,ASSPRSSSHEQF
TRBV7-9,ASSLSLGGRADYEQY
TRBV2,ASRDGTAQETQY
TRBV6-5,ASSYWVGYNTGELF
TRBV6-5,ASTAGTGLYEQY
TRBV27,ASSSWTSGSYEQY
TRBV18,ASSPTFLFHEQF
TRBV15,ATSRPDRDYGYT
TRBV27,ASRERNSYEQY
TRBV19,ASSWGTGGYEQY
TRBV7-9,ASSRDSQPQH
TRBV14,ASSRTLPPGELF
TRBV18,ASSRGGALIRGDTDTQY
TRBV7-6,ASSLERPTDTQY
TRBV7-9,ASTSSGGAGGYT